The 5 T cell receptor beta chains listed next were all sequenced from one sample in a study of OX40 agonist ivuxolimab in advanced cancers. The assay was immunoSEQ multiplex PCR, and TCRdb's table has in-frame clones only and misses some. The sample yields approximately 40,000 clones, 83% seen once. The sample consisted of CD4+ or CD8+ T cells sorted from blood, taken in a trial of the OX40 agonist ivuxolimab. These TCRs come from an adult with an advanced solid tumor such as melanoma, head and neck, liver or kidney cancer.

J is TRBJ2-1 and V is TRBV4-1; D gene unclear. In germline, CDR1 is MGHRA, CDR2 YSYEKL. The CDR3 spans 12 residues. Trimming left V 3 bases short and J 5 bases short, with 5 bases between. DNA of the CDR3: TGCGCCAGCAGCCACGCGCACAATGAGCAGTTCTTC. It specifies CASSHAHNEQFF.

The chain joins TRBV28 to TRBJ2-7; perhaps TRBD1 as D (5 bases). The CDR3 length is 15 residues. The germline V gene has CDR1 MDHEN and CDR2 SYDVKM. V lost 1 base, J lost 3 bases, and 13 bases lay in between. CDR3 in DNA: TGTGCCAGCAGTTTATTCTCACAGGAATTCTACGAGCAGTACTTC. It encodes CASSLFSQEFYEQYF.

The CDR3 nucleotides read TGTGCCAGTAGTATAACAGGTAACGAGCAGTACTTC. The encoded protein is CASSITGNEQYF. The chain carries TRBV19 and TRBJ2-7; tentatively, D is TRBD1 (5 bases). Trimming shortened V by 2 bases and J by 5 bases, and 7 bases separated the two germline ends. CDR1 and CDR2 from the germline V gene are LNHDA and SQIVND (reference sequence). This CDR3 comprises 12 residues.

This sequence joins TRBV29-1 and TRBJ2-1; 7 bases agree with TRBD2. Germline V gene data show CDR1 as SQVTM and CDR2 as ANQGSEA. V lost 4 bases to trimming and J lost 4 bases; unmatched junction nucleotides: 4. The CDR3 spans 13 residues. The CDR3 DNA follows: TGCAGCGTTGTTTGGCGGGAGTACAATGAGCAGTTCTTC. This sequence encodes CSVVWREYNEQFF.

The V and J genes are TRBV5-1 and TRBJ1-1, with a weak D call TRBD1 (6 bases). The CDR3 is 16 amino acids. In germline, CDR1 is SGHRS, CDR2 YFSETQ. V gave up 3 bases and J gave up 2 bases, with 17 bases separating them. In DNA, the CDR3 is TGCGCCAGCAGCTCCCAGAGACAGGCTTTTAACACTGAAGCTTTCTTT. It yields the protein CASSSQRQAFNTEAFF.